The clone carrying this TCR beta chain was seen a single time. Its specificity is not known. The Oncomine TCR Beta short-read assay was applied to DNA of cultured CD4+ T cells. Via MiXCR, TCRdb re-called the PCR reads, giving one row per CDR3 protein. The sample yields 8,000 or so distinct CDR3 sequences, roughly three quarters seen once. This sample was taken from a study of vaccination and CD4 T cells after COVID-19. Treatment noted: roughly ten-day PBMC culture with coronavirus spike peptide pools or control peptides (ViraFEST assay). Germline loops: CDR1 LGHNA, CDR2 YSLEER. There are 16 residues in the CDR3. The V end lost 2 bases, the J end lost 1 base, and 14 bases lay between the germline ends.

The chain recombines TRBV4-3 with TRBJ1-1; D remains unclear. This TCR derives from a human donor who had recovered from COVID-19. Sequencing was performed on CD4+ T cells from blood, cultured in vitro. Here the CDR3 reads CASSQTLGLANTEAFF. As DNA, the CDR3 is TGCGCCAGCAGCCAAACCTTAGGGTTAGCGAACACTGAAGCTTTCTTT.